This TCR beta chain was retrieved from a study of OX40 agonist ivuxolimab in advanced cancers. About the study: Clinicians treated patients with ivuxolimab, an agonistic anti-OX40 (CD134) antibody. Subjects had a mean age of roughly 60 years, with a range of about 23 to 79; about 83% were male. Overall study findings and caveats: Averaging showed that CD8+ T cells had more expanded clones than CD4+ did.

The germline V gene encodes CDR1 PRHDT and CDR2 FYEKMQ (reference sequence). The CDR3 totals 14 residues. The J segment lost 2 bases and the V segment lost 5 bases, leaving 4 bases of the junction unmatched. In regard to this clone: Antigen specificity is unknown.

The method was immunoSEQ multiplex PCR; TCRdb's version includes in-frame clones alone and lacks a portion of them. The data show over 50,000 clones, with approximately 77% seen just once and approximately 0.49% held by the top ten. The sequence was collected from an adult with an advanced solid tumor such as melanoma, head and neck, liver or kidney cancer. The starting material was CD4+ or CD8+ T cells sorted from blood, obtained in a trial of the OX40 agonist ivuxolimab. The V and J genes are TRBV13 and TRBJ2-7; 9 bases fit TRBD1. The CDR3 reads CASSTQGAPYEQYF. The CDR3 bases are TGTGCCAGCAGCACACAGGGGGCACCCTACGAGCAGTACTTC.